These T cell receptor beta chains were read from a single sample in a study of blood T cell repertoires in COVID-19. Data came from immunoSEQ multiplex PCR; TCRdb stores just in-frame clones and leaves some out. Here the sample spans around 160,000 clones, 85% to 90% being singletons. Sequenced material: peripheral blood. These receptors were collected from a man younger than 35 with COVID-19, enrolled during active disease. Both conserved end residues are part of each CDR3. The D gene is left open where the match is weak. Where a row states a size, it is once, few, many or the class of an expanded clone; other rows omit it.

clone_size: once; v_call: TRBV4-1; j_call: TRBJ1-2; d_call: TRBD1; cdr3_nt: TGCGCCAGCAGCCAAGCCCAGGGGGGACGGGTTAACTATGGCTACACCTTC; cdr3_aa: CASSQAQGGRVNYGYTF
clone_size: -; v_call: TRBV30; j_call: TRBJ2-3; d_call: TRBD2; cdr3_nt: TGTGTGGCTAGGGCGGGGGTCACAGATACGCAGTATTTT; cdr3_aa: CVARAGVTDTQYF
clone_size: -; v_call: TRBV28; j_call: TRBJ2-7; d_call: TRBD2; cdr3_nt: TGTGCCAGTCCGCTAGCGGGAGTAAGCGAGCAGTACTTC; cdr3_aa: CASPLAGVSEQYF
clone_size: -; v_call: TRBV10-2; j_call: TRBJ2-5; d_call: TRBD2; cdr3_nt: TGCGCCAGCAGACTAGCGGAAGAGACCCAGTACTTC; cdr3_aa: CASRLAEETQYF
clone_size: -; v_call: TRBV5-1; j_call: TRBJ2-5; d_call: -; cdr3_nt: TGCGCCAGCAGCTTGGATCGGCAGGGCCAAGAGACCCAGTACTTC; cdr3_aa: CASSLDRQGQETQYF
clone_size: -; v_call: TRBV9; j_call: TRBJ2-1; d_call: TRBD2; cdr3_nt: TGTGCCAGCAGCGCAGGACTAGCGGGAGGCAAGCAGTTCTTC; cdr3_aa: CASSAGLAGGKQFF
clone_size: -; v_call: TRBV28; j_call: TRBJ2-7; d_call: -; cdr3_nt: TGTGCCAGCAGTTATTCCTACGGTATTTCCTACGAGCAGTACTTC; cdr3_aa: CASSYSYGISYEQYF
clone_size: -; v_call: TRBV11-1; j_call: TRBJ2-7; d_call: TRBD1; cdr3_nt: TGTGCCAGCAGCTTACCTGGCCTCGGGACAGCTTACGAGCAGTACTTC; cdr3_aa: CASSLPGLGTAYEQYF
clone_size: -; v_call: TRBV5-6; j_call: TRBJ2-1; d_call: TRBD1; cdr3_nt: TGTGCCAGCAGCTGGACAGGGGCAGGGCGCAATGAGCAGTTCTTC; cdr3_aa: CASSWTGAGRNEQFF
clone_size: -; v_call: TRBV28; j_call: TRBJ1-6; d_call: -; cdr3_nt: TGTGCCACCCGCCCGAAGGGGGCCTATAATTCACCCCTCCACTTT; cdr3_aa: CATRPKGAYNSPLHF
clone_size: -; v_call: TRBV7-8; j_call: TRBJ2-3; d_call: TRBD1; cdr3_nt: TGTGCCAGCAGACGGGACAGTGCTAGCACAGATACGCAGTATTTT; cdr3_aa: CASRRDSASTDTQYF
clone_size: once; v_call: TRBV11-3; j_call: TRBJ2-1; d_call: TRBD2; cdr3_nt: TGTGCCAGCAGCTTCTGCCAGCGGGAGGGCCCCTGCTCCAATGAGCAGTTCTTC; cdr3_aa: CASSFCQREGPCSNEQFF
clone_size: -; v_call: TRBV11-3; j_call: TRBJ1-6; d_call: -; cdr3_nt: TGTGCCAGCAGCTTATTCGGGGGTTCACCCCTCCACTTT; cdr3_aa: CASSLFGGSPLHF
clone_size: -; v_call: TRBV12-3/TRBV12-4; j_call: TRBJ2-3; d_call: TRBD2; cdr3_nt: TGTGCCAGCAGTAGCGGGGTCACAGATACGCAGTATTTT; cdr3_aa: CASSSGVTDTQYF
clone_size: -; v_call: TRBV5-1; j_call: TRBJ2-7; d_call: TRBD2; cdr3_nt: TGCGCCAGCAGCTTACCTAGCGGGAGCGAGCAGTACTTC; cdr3_aa: CASSLPSGSEQYF
clone_size: -; v_call: TRBV7-9; j_call: TRBJ1-5; d_call: -; cdr3_nt: TGTGCCAGCAGCCGGGGCGGGGGCAATCAGCCCCAGCATTTT; cdr3_aa: CASSRGGGNQPQHF
clone_size: -; v_call: TRBV24-1; j_call: TRBJ2-2; d_call: -; cdr3_nt: TGTGCCACCAGTGCCGACGGGAGTTCAAGGGCCGGGGAGCTGTTTTTT; cdr3_aa: CATSADGSSRAGELFF
clone_size: -; v_call: TRBV5-1; j_call: TRBJ2-7; d_call: -; cdr3_nt: TGCGCCAGCAGCCTCGACGAGGGTTGGCCCTACGAGCAGTACTTC; cdr3_aa: CASSLDEGWPYEQYF
clone_size: -; v_call: TRBV7-4; j_call: TRBJ2-7; d_call: -; cdr3_nt: TGTGCCAGCAGCAGAAAAGACAGTTCGGGCGGCGAGCAGTACTTC; cdr3_aa: CASSRKDSSGGEQYF
clone_size: -; v_call: TRBV27; j_call: TRBJ2-1; d_call: TRBD2; cdr3_nt: TGTGCCAGCAGTTCCTCGTATAGCGGGAGGGTCCATGAGCAGTTCTTC; cdr3_aa: CASSSSYSGRVHEQFF
clone_size: -; v_call: TRBV27; j_call: TRBJ1-4; d_call: -; cdr3_nt: TGTGCCAGCAGTTTATCGTGGGGGGAAAAACTGCTTTTT; cdr3_aa: CASSLSWGEKLLF
clone_size: -; v_call: TRBV5-1; j_call: TRBJ2-2; d_call: TRBD1; cdr3_nt: TGCGCCAGCAGCGTCACAGGGGTGGACACCGGGGAGCTGTTTTTT; cdr3_aa: CASSVTGVDTGELFF
clone_size: -; v_call: TRBV29-1; j_call: TRBJ2-2; d_call: -; cdr3_nt: TGCAGCGTCGGGTACTGGACAAACACCGGGGAGCTGTTTTTT; cdr3_aa: CSVGYWTNTGELFF
clone_size: -; v_call: TRBV28; j_call: TRBJ1-6; d_call: -; cdr3_nt: TGTGCCACCAGAGCAGCGTTTGCTTCACCCCTCCACTTT; cdr3_aa: CATRAAFASPLHF
clone_size: -; v_call: TRBV19; j_call: TRBJ2-5; d_call: TRBD2; cdr3_nt: TGTGCCAGTAGTATACTAGCGGGGAACCAAGAGACCCAGTACTTC; cdr3_aa: CASSILAGNQETQYF
clone_size: -; v_call: TRBV11-2; j_call: TRBJ2-7; d_call: -; cdr3_nt: TGTGCCAGCAGCTTAGTGCGGAGCGAGCAGTACTTC; cdr3_aa: CASSLVRSEQYF
clone_size: -; v_call: TRBV24-1; j_call: TRBJ2-1; d_call: -; cdr3_nt: TGTGCCACCAGTGACCGTGCGGCAGCTAACAATGAGCAGTTCTTC; cdr3_aa: CATSDRAAANNEQFF
clone_size: -; v_call: TRBV4-1; j_call: TRBJ1-2; d_call: -; cdr3_nt: TGCGCCAGCAGCCCGCTCCCCCACTCTTATGGCTACACCTTC; cdr3_aa: CASSPLPHSYGYTF
clone_size: -; v_call: TRBV7-2; j_call: TRBJ1-2; d_call: TRBD1; cdr3_nt: TGTGCCAGCAGCTCCGACAGGGGTTTCGGCTACACCTTC; cdr3_aa: CASSSDRGFGYTF